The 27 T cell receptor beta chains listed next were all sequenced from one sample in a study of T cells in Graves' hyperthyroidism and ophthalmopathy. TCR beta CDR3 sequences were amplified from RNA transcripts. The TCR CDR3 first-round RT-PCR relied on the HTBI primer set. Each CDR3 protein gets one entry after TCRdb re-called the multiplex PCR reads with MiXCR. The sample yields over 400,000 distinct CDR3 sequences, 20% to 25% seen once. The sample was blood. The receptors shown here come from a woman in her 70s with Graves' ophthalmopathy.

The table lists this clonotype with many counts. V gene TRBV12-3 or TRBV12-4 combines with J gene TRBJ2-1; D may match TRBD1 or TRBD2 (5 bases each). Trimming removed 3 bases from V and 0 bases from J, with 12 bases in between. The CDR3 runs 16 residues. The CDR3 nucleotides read TGTGCCAGCAGTTTGACCCCAGGGACCTCCTACAATGAGCAGTTCTTC. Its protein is CASSLTPGTSYNEQFF.

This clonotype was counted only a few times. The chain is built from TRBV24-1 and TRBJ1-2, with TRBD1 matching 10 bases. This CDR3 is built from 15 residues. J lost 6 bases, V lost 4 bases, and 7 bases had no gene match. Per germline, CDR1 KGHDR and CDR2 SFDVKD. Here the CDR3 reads CATSEMTGGVDGYTF. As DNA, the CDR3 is TGTGCCACCAGTGAAATGACAGGGGGCGTCGATGGCTACACCTTC.

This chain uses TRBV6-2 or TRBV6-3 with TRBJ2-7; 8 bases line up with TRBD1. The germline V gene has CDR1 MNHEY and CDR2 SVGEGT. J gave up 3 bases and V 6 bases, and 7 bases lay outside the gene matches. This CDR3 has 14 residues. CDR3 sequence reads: CASRGWTGRYEQYV. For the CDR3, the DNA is TGTGCCAGCAGGGGATGGACAGGGCGCTACGAGCAGTACGTC.

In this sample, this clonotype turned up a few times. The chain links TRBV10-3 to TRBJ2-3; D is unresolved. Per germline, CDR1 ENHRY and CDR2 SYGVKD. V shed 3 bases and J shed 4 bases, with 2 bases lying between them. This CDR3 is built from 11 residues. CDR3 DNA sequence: TGTGCCATCAGTGACTCAGATACGCAGTATTTT. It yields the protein CAISDSDTQYF.

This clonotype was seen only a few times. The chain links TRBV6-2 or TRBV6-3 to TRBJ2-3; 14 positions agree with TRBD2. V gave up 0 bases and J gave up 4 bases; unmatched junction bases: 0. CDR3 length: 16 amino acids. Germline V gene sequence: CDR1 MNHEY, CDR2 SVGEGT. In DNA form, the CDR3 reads TGTGCCAGCAGTTACTCGACTAGCGGGAGGGCAGATACGCAGTATTTT. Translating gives CASSYSTSGRADTQYF.

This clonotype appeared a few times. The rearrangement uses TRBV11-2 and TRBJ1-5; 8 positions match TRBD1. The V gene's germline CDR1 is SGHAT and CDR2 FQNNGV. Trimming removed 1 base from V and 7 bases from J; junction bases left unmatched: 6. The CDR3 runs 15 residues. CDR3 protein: CASSLGGQGRQPQHF. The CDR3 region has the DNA TGTGCCAGCAGCTTAGGCGGACAGGGCAGGCAGCCCCAGCATTTT.

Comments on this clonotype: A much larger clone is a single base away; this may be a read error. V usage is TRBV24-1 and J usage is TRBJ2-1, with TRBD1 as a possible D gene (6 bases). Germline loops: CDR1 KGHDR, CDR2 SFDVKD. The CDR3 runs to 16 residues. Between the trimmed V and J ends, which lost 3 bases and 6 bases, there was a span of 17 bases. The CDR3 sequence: CATSDPEQGRRNEQFF. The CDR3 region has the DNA TGTGCCACCAGTGATCCCGAACAGGGTCGGCGCAATGAGCAGTTCTTC.

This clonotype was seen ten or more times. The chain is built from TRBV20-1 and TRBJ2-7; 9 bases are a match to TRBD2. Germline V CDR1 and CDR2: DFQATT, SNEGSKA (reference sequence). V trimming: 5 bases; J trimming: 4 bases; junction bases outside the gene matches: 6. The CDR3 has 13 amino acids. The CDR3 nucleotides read TGCAGTGCTCTGGGACTAGCTACTTACGAGCAGTACTTC. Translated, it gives CSALGLATYEQYF.

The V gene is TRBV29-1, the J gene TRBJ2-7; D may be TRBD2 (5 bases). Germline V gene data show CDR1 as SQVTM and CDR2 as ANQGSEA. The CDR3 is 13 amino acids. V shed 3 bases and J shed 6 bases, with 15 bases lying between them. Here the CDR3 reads CSVERTARGEQYF. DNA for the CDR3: TGCAGCGTTGAGCGGACTGCCCGTGGCGAGCAGTACTTC.

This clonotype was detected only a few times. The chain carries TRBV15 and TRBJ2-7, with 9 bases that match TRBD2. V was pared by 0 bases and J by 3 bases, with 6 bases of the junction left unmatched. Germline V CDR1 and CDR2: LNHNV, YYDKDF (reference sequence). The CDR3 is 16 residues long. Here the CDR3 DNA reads TGTGCCACCAGCAGAGATCTCGGAGCGGGGGGCTACGAGCAGTACTTC. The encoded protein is CATSRDLGAGGYEQYF. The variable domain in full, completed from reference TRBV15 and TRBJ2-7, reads DAMVIQNPRYQVTQFGKPVTLSCSQTLNHNVMYWYQQKSSQAPKLLFHYYDKDFNNEADTPDNFQSRRPNTSFCFLDIRSPGLGDTAMYLCATSRDLGAGGYEQYFGPGTRLTVT.

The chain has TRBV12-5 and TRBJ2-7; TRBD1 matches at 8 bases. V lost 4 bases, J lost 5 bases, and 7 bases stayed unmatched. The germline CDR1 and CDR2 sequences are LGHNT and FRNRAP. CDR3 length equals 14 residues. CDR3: CASGSWTGRHEQYF. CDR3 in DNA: TGTGCTAGTGGTTCCTGGACAGGGAGGCACGAGCAGTACTTC.

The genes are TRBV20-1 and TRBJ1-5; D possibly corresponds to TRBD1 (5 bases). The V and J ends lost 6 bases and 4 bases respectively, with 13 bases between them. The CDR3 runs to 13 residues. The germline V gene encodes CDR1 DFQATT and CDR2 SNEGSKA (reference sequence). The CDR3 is CSARQYRNQPQHF. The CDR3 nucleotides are TGCAGTGCACGACAGTATCGGAATCAGCCCCAGCATTTT.

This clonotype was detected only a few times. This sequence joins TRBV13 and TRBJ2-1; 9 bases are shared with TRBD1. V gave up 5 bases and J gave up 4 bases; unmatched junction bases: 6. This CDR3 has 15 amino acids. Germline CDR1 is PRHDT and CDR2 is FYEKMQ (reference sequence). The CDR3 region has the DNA TGTGCCAGCAGCCCAAGGGGGACAGGGTACAATGAGCAGTTCTTC. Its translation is CASSPRGTGYNEQFF.

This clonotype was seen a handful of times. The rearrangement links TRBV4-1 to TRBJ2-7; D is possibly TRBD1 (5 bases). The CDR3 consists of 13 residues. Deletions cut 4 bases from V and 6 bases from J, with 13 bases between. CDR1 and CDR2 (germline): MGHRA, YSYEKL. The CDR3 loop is CASSPRVRGEQYF. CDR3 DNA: TGCGCCAGCAGCCCCAGGGTTCGCGGCGAGCAGTACTTC.

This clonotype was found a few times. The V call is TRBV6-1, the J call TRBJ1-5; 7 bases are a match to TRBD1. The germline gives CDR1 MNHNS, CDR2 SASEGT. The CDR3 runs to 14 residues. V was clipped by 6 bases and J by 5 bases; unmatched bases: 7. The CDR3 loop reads CASSQGQEYQPQHF. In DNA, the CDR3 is TGTGCCAGCAGCCAAGGACAGGAGTATCAGCCCCAGCATTTT.

CDR3 in amino acids: CASSATTGTYEQYF. The CDR3 DNA sequence: TGCGCCAGTTCTGCCACGACAGGTACCTACGAGCAGTACTTC. This chain joins TRBV5-1 and TRBJ2-7; TRBD1 is a possible D gene (6 bases). V lost 8 bases, J lost 2 bases, and 17 bases lay in between. The CDR3 runs to 14 residues. CDR1 is SGHRS and CDR2 is YFSETQ in the germline V gene.

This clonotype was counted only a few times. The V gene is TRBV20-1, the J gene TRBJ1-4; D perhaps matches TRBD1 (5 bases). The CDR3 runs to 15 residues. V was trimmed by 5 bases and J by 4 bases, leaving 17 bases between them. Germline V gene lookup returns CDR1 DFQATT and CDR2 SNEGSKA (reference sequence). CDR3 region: CSARLIGQGNEKLFF. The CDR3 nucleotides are TGCAGTGCTCGACTAATAGGGCAGGGTAATGAAAAACTGTTTTTT.

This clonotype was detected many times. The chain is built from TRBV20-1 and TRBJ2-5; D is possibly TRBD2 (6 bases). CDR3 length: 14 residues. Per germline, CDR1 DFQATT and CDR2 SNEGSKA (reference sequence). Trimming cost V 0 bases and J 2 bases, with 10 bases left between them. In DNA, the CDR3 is TGCAGTGCTAGAGATGGCGGGGTGCAAGAGACCCAGTACTTC. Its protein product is CSARDGGVQETQYF.

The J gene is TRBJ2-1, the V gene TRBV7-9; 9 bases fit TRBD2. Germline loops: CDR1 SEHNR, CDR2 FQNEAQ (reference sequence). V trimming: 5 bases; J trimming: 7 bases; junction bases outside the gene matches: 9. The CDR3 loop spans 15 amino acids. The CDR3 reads CASSEGREGENEQFF. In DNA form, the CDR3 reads TGTGCCAGCAGCGAGGGGCGGGAGGGCGAGAATGAGCAGTTCTTC.

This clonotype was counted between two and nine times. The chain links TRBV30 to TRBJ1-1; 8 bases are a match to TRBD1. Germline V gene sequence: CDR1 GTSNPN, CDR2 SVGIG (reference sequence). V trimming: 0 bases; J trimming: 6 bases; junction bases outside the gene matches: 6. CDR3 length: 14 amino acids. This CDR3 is CAWSVSRGRPEAFF. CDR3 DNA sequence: TGTGCCTGGAGTGTGTCCAGGGGGCGGCCTGAAGCTTTCTTT.

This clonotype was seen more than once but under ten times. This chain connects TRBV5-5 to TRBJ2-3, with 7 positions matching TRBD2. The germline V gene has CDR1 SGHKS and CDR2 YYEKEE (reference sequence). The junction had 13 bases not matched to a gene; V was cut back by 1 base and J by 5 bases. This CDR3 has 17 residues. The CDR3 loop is CASSLSGQGGRQDTQYF. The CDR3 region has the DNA TGTGCCAGCAGCTTGTCGGGGCAGGGCGGGAGACAAGATACGCAGTATTTT.

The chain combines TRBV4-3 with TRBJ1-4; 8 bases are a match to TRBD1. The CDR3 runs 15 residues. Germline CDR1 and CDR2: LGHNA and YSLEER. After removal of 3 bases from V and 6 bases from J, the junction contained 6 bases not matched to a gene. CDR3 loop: CASSHDRGIDEKLFF. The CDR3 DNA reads TGCGCCAGCAGCCACGACAGGGGCATCGATGAAAAACTGTTTTTT.

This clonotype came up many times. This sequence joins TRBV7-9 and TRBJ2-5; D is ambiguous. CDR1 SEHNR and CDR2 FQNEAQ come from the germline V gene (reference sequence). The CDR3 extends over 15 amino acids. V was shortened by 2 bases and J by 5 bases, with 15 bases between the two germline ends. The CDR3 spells CASSLRSGFGETQYF. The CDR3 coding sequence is TGTGCCAGCAGCTTACGTTCTGGGTTTGGTGAGACCCAGTACTTC.

CDR3 protein: CASSVAPTSGSGADTQYF. The DNA for the CDR3 is TGTGCCAGCAGCGTAGCTCCGACTAGCGGGAGTGGAGCAGATACGCAGTATTTT. The V gene is TRBV9, the J gene TRBJ2-3; 12 bases are a match to TRBD2. The CDR3 sequence is 18 residues long. V gave up 0 bases and J gave up 4 bases; unmatched junction bases: 9. CDR1 and CDR2 (germline): SGDLS, YYNGEE.

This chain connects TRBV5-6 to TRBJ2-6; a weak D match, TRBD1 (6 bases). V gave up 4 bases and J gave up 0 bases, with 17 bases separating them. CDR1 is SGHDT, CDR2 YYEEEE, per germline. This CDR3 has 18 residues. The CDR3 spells CASSRDQGTYSGANVLTF. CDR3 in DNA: TGTGCCAGCAGCCGTGACCAGGGGACCTACTCTGGGGCCAACGTCCTGACTTTC.

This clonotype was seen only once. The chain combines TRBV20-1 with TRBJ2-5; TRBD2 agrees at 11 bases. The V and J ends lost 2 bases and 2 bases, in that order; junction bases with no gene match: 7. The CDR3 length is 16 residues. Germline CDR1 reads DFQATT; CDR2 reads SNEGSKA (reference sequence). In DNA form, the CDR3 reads TGCAGTGCTAGATTAAGACTAGCGGGGAGACAAGAGACCCAGTACTTC. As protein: CSARLRLAGRQETQYF.

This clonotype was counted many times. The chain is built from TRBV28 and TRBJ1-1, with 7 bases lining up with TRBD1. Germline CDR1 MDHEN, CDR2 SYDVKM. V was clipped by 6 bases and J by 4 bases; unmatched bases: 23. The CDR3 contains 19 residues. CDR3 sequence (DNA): TGTGCCAGCAGCCGACCTCCTTACAGGGGACCCTGGCGGAGCACTGAAGCTTTCTTT. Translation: CASSRPPYRGPWRSTEAFF. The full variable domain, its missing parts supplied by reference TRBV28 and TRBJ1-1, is DVKVTQSSRYLVKRTGEKVFLECVQDMDHENMFWYRQDPGLGLRLIYFSYDVKMKEKGDIPEGYSVSREKKERFSLILESASTNQTSMYLCASSRPPYRGPWRSTEAFFGQGTRLTVV.